The rows below give T cell receptor beta chains drawn from one sample of a study of blood T cells in healthy people across ages. MiXCR, applied by TCRdb to the 5' RACE reads, yields one record per CDR3 protein. Here the sample spans roughly 1.9 million distinct CDR3 sequences, 39% being singletons. Sequencing was done on a sample of blood. These receptors were collected from a human donor in good health. Both conserved end residues are part of each CDR3.

v_gene	j_gene	CDR3aa
TRBV29-1	TRBJ2-3	CSVKAYPSSTDTQYF
TRBV7-8	TRBJ2-5	CASSLVGGFKETQYF
TRBV6-5	TRBJ2-7	CASYSLAYEQYF
TRBV4-2	TRBJ2-1	CASSQPRGDRDCYEQFF
TRBV20-1	TRBJ2-1	CSARGGIPQETQFF
TRBV6-1	TRBJ2-7	CASRAGQGSTYEQYF
TRBV6-1	TRBJ1-1	CASSEAWTDESEAFF
TRBV20-1	TRBJ2-7	CSAQAYEQYF
TRBV29-1	TRBJ2-1	CSVEKGYNEQFF
TRBV20-1	TRBJ1-4	CSARSGPPGEKLFF
TRBV3-1	TRBJ1-5	CASSHLGTGGDQPQHF
TRBV30	TRBJ1-1	CAWSAYRGMSTEAFF
TRBV29-1	TRBJ2-7	CSATQQTGSTTLNSYEQYF
TRBV12-3/TRBV12-4	TRBJ2-1	CASSPTPRGREGHEQFF
TRBV12-3/TRBV12-4	TRBJ1-2	CASSGPGLPGANGYTF
TRBV20-1	TRBJ2-3	CSASRRVQTDTQYF
TRBV5-4	TRBJ2-5	CASSHVSANQETQYF
TRBV5-1	TRBJ2-1	CASSLTLFGANELFF
TRBV5-4	TRBJ2-5	CASSLKGAGGETQYF
TRBV6-2/TRBV6-3	TRBJ2-3	CASSYLLAGDTDTQYF
TRBV5-5	TRBJ1-5	CASSLARGQGNQPQHF
TRBV7-2	TRBJ2-7	CASSLWGLGYEQYF
TRBV4-2	TRBJ2-1	CASSQDPPSGGRDEQFF